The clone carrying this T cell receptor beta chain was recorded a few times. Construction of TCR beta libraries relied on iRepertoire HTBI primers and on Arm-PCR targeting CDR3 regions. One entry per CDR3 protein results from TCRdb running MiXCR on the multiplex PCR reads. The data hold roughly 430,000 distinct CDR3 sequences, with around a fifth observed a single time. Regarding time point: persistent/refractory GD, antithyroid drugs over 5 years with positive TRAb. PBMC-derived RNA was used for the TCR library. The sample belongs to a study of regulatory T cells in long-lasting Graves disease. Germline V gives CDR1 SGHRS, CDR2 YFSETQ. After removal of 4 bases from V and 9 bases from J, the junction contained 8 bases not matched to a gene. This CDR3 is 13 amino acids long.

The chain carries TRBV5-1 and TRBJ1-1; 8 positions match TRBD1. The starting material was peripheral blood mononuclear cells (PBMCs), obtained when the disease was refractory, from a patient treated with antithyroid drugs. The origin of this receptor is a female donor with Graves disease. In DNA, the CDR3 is TGCGCCAGCAGCCCGCAGACAGGGGACAAAGCTTTCTTT. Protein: CASSPQTGDKAFF.